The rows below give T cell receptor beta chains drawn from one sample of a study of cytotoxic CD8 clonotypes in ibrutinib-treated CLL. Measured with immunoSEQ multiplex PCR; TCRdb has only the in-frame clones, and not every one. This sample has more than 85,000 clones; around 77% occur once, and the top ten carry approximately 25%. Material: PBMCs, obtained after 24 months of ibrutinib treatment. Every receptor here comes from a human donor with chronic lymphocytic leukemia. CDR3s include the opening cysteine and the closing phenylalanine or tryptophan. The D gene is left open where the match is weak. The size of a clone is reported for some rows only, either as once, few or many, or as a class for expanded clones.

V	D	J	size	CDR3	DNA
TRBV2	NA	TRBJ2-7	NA	CASSASTDPYEQYF	TGTGCCAGCAGTGCCTCGACCGACCCCTACGAGCAGTACTTC
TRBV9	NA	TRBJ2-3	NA	CASSRTTDTQYF	TGTGCCAGCAGCCGAACCACAGATACGCAGTATTTT
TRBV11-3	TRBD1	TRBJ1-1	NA	CASRQGVDTEAFF	TGTGCCAGCAGACAGGGGGTGGACACTGAAGCTTTCTTT
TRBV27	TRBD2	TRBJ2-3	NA	CASSFGPSGGSTDTQYF	TGTGCCAGCAGTTTCGGTCCTAGCGGGGGAAGCACAGATACGCAGTATTTT
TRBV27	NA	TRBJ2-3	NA	CASMAETSRFTQYF	TGTGCCAGCATGGCCGAGACTAGTCGTTTTACGCAGTATTTT
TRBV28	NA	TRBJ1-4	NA	CASSGEGKLFF	TGTGCCAGCAGTGGTGAAGGGAAACTGTTTTTT
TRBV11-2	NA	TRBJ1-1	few	CASSLVLGLGTEAFF	TGTGCCAGCAGCCTAGTACTGGGGTTAGGGACTGAAGCTTTCTTT
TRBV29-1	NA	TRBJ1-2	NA	CSVGSTGTGGYTF	TGCAGCGTTGGCTCCACAGGAACAGGGGGCTACACCTTC
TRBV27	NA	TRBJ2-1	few	CASSSGGRNEQFF	TGTGCCAGCAGTTCTGGGGGGCGCAATGAGCAGTTCTTC
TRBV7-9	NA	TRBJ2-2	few	CANSGQIITGELFF	TGTGCCAACTCCGGACAGATCATCACCGGGGAGCTGTTTTTT
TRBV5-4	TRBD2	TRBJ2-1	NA	CASSPGLAGSNEQFF	TGTGCCAGCAGCCCAGGACTAGCGGGATCGAATGAGCAGTTCTTC
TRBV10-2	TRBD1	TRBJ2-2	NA	CASNAWTGATGELFF	TGCGCCAGCAATGCCTGGACAGGGGCGACCGGGGAGCTGTTTTTT
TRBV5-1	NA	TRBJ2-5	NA	CASSLDVSPQETQYF	TGCGCCAGCAGCTTGGACGTAAGTCCGCAAGAGACCCAGTACTTC
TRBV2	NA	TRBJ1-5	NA	CASSTQGQVNQPQHF	TGTGCCAGCAGCACCCAGGGGCAGGTCAATCAGCCCCAGCATTTT
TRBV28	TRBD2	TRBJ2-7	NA	CASSLAGGGKEAYEQYF	TGTGCCAGCAGCCTAGCGGGAGGGGGTAAGGAGGCCTACGAGCAGTACTTC
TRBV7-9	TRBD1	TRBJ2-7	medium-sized	CASSPGLGQGAYEQYF	TGTGCCAGCAGCCCCGGGCTCGGACAGGGGGCCTACGAGCAGTACTTC
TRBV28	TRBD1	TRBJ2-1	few	CASSSRQGAYNEQFF	TGTGCCAGCAGTTCCCGACAGGGGGCCTACAATGAGCAGTTCTTC
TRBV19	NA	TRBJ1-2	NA	CASSIGVEYYGYTF	TGTGCCAGTAGTATTGGGGTTGAATACTATGGCTACACCTTC
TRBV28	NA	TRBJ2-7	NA	CASSSRLGGLSYEQYF	TGTGCCAGCAGTTCCCGTCTGGGGGGTCTCTCCTACGAGCAGTACTTC
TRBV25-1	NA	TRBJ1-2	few	CASQTGFSYGYTF	TGTGCCAGTCAAACAGGGTTTAGCTATGGCTACACCTTC
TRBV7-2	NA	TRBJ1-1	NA	CASSLKVAEAFF	TGTGCCAGCAGCTTAAAGGTTGCTGAAGCTTTCTTT
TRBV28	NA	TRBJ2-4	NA	CASSLVTSPQYF	TGTGCCAGCAGTTTGGTAACTAGTCCTCAGTACTTC
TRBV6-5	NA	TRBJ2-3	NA	CASGRRAEGTDTQYF	TGTGCCAGCGGCCGCCGCGCGGAAGGCACAGATACGCAGTATTTT
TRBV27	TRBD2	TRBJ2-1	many	CASNTSGYNEQFF	TGTGCCAGCAACACTAGCGGATACAATGAGCAGTTCTTC
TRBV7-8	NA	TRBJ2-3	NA	CASSLDEGDTQYF	TGTGCCAGCAGCTTAGATGAGGGAGATACGCAGTATTTT
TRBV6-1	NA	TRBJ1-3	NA	CASSERGGSPGNTIYF	TGTGCCAGCAGTGAAAGAGGTGGGAGCCCTGGAAACACCATATATTTT
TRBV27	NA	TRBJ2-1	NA	CASSLGRLNEQFF	TGTGCCAGCAGCCTCGGACGTCTCAATGAGCAGTTCTTC
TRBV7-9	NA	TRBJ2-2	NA	CASSQEDGELFF	TGCGCCAGCAGCCAAGAGGACGGGGAGCTGTTTTTT
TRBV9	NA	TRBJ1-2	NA	CASSAQERHGYTF	TGTGCCAGCAGCGCACAGGAGAGGCATGGCTACACCTTC
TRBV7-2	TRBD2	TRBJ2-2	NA	CASSFSGGTGELFF	TGTGCCAGCAGCTTTAGCGGGGGCACCGGGGAGCTGTTTTTT
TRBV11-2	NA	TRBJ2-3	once	CASSLRGTTGTDTQYF	TGTGCCAGCAGCTTAAGGGGAACTACTGGCACAGATACGCAGTATTTT
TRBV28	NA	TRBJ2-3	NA	CASRLGGSDTQYF	TGTGCCAGCAGGCTTGGGGGGTCAGATACGCAGTATTTT
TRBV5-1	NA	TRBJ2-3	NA	CASSLDPQLGTDTQYF	TGCGCCAGCAGCTTGGATCCCCAGTTGGGCACAGATACGCAGTATTTT
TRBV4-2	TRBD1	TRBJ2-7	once	CASRPAPGQGRYEQYF	TGTGCCAGCAGGCCCGCCCCGGGACAGGGACGGTACGAGCAGTACTTC
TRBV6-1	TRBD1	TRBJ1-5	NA	CASNVAGQGGQPQHF	TGTGCCAGCAACGTCGCGGGACAGGGGGGTCAGCCCCAGCATTTT
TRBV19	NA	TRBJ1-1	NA	CASTYSVVQTNTEAFF	TGTGCCAGTACCTATTCGGTAGTACAGACGAACACTGAAGCTTTCTTT
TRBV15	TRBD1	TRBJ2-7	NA	CATSRDRTGEYF	TGTGCCACCAGCAGAGATCGAACAGGGGAGTACTTC
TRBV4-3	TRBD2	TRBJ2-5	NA	CASGAGVQETQYF	TGCGCCAGCGGAGCGGGGGTCCAAGAGACCCAGTACTTC
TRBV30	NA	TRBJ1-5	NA	CAWRGVAGQPQHF	TGTGCCTGGAGAGGGGTTGCCGGACAGCCCCAGCATTTT
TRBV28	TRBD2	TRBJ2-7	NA	CASSLESGRPYEQYF	TGTGCCAGCAGTTTAGAGAGCGGGAGACCCTACGAGCAGTACTTC
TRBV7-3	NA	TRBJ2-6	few	CASSPGNTGANVLTF	TGTGCCAGCAGCCCAGGGAATACTGGGGCCAACGTCCTGACTTTC
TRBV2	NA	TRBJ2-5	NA	CADGRGQETQYF	TGTGCCGATGGACGGGGACAAGAGACCCAGTACTTC
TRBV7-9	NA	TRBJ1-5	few	CASSPRDTGANGPQHF	TGTGCCAGCAGCCCGAGGGACACCGGTGCTAATGGGCCCCAGCATTTT
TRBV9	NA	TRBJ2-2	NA	CASSVGGGHTGELFF	TGTGCCAGCAGCGTAGGAGGGGGTCACACCGGGGAGCTGTTTTTT
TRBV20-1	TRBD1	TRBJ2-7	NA	CSAGQGAGAYF	TGCAGTGCTGGACAGGGGGCAGGTGCGTACTTC